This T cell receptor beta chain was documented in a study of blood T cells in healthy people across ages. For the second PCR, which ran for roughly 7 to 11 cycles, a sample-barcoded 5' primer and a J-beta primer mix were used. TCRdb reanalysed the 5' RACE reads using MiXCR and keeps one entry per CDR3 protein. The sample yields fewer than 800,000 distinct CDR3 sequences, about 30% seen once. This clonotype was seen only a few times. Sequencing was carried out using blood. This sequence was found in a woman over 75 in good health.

CDR3 loop: CASRQTGRVAFF. As DNA, the CDR3 is TGTGCCAGCAGACAAACAGGGCGGGTAGCTTTCTTT. The genes are TRBV12-3 or TRBV12-4 and TRBJ1-1, with D maybe TRBD1 (6 bases). The CDR3 runs 12 residues. The V end lost 6 bases, the J end lost 10 bases, and 15 bases lay between the germline ends.